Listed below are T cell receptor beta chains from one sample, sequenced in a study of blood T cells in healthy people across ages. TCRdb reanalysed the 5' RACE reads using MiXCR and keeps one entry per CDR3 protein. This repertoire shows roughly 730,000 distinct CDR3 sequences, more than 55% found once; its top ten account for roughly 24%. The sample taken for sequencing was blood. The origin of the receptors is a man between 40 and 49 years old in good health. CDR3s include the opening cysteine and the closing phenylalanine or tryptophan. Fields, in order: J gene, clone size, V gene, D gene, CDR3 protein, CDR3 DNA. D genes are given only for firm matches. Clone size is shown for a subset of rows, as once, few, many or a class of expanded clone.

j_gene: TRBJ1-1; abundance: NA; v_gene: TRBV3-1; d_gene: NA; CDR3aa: CASSPNAVGNTEAFF; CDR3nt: TGTGCCAGCAGCCCCAACGCTGTGGGGAACACTGAAGCTTTCTTT
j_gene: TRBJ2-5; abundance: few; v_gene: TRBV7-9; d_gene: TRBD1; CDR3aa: CASSLGYRGIRNEQYF; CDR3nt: TGTGCCAGCAGCTTAGGCTACAGGGGAATTAGGAATGAGCAGTACTTC
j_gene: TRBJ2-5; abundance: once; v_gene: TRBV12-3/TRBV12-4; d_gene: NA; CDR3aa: CASSFGGTAETQYF; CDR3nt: TGTGCCAGCAGTTTTGGTGGCACAGCCGAGACCCAGTACTTC
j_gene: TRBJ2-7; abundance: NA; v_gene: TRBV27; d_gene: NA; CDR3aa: CASSLVRGGPGRSYEQYF; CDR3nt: TGTGCCAGCAGTTTAGTCAGGGGGGGCCCAGGGAGGTCCTACGAGCAGTACTTC
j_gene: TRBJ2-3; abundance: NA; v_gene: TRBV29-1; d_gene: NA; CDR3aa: CSVGQLLSTDTQYF; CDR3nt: TGCAGCGTTGGACAGCTCCTTAGCACAGATACGCAGTATTTT
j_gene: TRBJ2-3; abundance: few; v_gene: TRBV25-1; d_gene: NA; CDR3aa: CASETDTQYF; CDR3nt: TGTGCCAGTGAAACAGATACGCAGTATTTT
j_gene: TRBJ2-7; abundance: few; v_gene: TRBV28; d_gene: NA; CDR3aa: CASSLFARSYEQYF; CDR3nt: TGTGCCAGCAGTTTATTCGCCAGATCCTACGAGCAGTACTTC
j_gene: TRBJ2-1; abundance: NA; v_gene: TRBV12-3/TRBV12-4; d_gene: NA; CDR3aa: CASRPQGLNEQFF; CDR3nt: TGTGCCAGCAGGCCCCAGGGTTTGAATGAGCAGTTCTTC
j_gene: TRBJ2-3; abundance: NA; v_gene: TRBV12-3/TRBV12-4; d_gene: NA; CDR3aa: CASSMEGGPAADTQYF; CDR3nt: TGTGCCAGCAGTATGGAGGGGGGGCCTGCCGCAGATACGCAGTATTTT
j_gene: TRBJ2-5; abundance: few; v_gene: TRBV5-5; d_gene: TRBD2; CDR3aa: CASSLRLAGGEGETQYF; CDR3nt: TGTGCCAGCAGCTTAAGACTAGCGGGAGGTGAGGGAGAGACCCAGTACTTC
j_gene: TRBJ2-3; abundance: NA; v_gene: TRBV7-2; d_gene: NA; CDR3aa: CASSWGPFTDTQYF; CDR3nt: TGTGCCAGCAGCTGGGGGCCCTTCACAGATACGCAGTATTTT
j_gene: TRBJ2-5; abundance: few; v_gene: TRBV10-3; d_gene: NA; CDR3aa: CAISVGLARETQYF; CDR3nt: TGTGCCATCAGTGTAGGGTTAGCCCGGGAGACCCAGTACTTC
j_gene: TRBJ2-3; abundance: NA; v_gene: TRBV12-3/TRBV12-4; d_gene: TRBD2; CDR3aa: CASSLSLRSGSTRTDTQYF; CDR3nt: TGTGCCAGCAGTCTTTCCCTGCGTAGCGGGAGTACTAGGACAGATACGCAGTATTTT
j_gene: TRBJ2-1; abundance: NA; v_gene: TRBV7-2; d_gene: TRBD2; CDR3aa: CASSGPGLAGGRYNEQFF; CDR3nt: TGTGCCAGCAGCGGGCCTGGACTAGCGGGAGGTCGCTACAATGAGCAGTTCTTC
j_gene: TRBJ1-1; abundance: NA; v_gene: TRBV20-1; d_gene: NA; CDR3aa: CSARDVESNTEAFF; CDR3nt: TGCAGTGCTAGGGACGTCGAGTCTAACACTGAAGCTTTCTTT
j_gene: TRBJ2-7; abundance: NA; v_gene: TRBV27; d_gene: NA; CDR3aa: CASSYGVGAYEQYF; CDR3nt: TGTGCCAGCAGTTATGGGGTAGGGGCCTACGAGCAGTACTTC
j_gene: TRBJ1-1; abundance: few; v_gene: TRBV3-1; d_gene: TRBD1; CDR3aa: CASSRTGSGNTEAFF; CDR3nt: TGTGCCAGCAGCCGGACAGGATCGGGGAACACTGAAGCTTTCTTT
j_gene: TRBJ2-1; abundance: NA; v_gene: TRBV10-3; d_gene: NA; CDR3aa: CAISDFDKGDLDNEQFF; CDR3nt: TGTGCCATCAGTGATTTCGATAAGGGAGACCTAGACAATGAGCAGTTCTTC
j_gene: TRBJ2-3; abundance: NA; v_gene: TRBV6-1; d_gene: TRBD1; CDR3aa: CASSEPEQGVSAQYF; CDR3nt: TGTGCCAGCAGTGAACCGGAACAGGGGGTAAGTGCGCAGTATTTT
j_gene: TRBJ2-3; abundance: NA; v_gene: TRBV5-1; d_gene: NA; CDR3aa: CASSLPPDGSTDTQYF; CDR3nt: TGCGCCAGCAGCTTGCCCCCGGACGGCTCCACAGATACGCAGTATTTT
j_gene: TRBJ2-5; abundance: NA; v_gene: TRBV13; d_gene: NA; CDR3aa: CASSLEGGPWETQYF; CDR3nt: TGTGCCAGCAGCCTAGAGGGGGGGCCCTGGGAGACCCAGTACTTC
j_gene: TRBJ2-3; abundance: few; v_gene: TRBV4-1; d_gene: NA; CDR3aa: CASSQTKWADTQYF; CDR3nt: TGCGCCAGCAGCCAGACTAAGTGGGCAGATACGCAGTATTTT
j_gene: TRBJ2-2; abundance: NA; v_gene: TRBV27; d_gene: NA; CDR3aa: CASSWTVGTGELFF; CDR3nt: TGTGCCAGCAGTTGGACGGTGGGGACCGGGGAGCTGTTTTTT
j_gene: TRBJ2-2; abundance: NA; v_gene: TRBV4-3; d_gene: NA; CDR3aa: CASSRTSSADTGELFF; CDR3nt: TGCGCCAGCAGCCGGACCTCCTCCGCGGACACCGGGGAGCTGTTTTTT
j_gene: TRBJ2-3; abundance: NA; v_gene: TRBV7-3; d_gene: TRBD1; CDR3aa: CASSLIGQGADTQYF; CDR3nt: TGTGCCAGCAGCTTAATCGGACAGGGAGCAGATACGCAGTATTTT
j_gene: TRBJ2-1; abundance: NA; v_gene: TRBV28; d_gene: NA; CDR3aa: CASSYGFSYNEQFF; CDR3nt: TGTGCCAGCAGTTACGGATTCTCCTACAATGAGCAGTTCTTC
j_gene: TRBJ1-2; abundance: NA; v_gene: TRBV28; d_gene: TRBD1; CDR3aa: CATDDRAGGTNYGYTF; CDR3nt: TGTGCCACCGATGACAGGGCCGGGGGGACTAACTATGGCTACACCTTC
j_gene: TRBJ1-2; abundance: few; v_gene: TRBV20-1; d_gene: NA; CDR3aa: CSARDLGTGNYGYTF; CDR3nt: TGCAGTGCTAGAGATCTAGGGACTGGAAACTATGGCTACACCTTC
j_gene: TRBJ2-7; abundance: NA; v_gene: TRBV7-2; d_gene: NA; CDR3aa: CASSVGAYEQYF; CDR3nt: TGTGCCAGCAGCGTGGGAGCCTACGAGCAGTACTTC
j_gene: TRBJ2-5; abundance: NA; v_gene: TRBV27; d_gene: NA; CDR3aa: CASSSTFGETQYF; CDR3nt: TGTGCCAGCAGTTCCACCTTCGGAGAGACCCAGTACTTC
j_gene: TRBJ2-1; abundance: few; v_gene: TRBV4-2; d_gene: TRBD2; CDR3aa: CASSPTSGPYNEQFF; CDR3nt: TGTGCCAGCAGCCCGACTAGCGGACCCTACAATGAGCAGTTCTTC
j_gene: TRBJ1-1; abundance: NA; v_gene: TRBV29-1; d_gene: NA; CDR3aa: CSVEVSTANTEAFF; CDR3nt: TGCAGCGTTGAAGTTTCAACAGCTAACACTGAAGCTTTCTTT
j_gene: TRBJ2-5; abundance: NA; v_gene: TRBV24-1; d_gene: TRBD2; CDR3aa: CATSFASGGIQETQYF; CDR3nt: TGTGCCACCAGTTTCGCTAGCGGGGGGATACAAGAGACCCAGTACTTC
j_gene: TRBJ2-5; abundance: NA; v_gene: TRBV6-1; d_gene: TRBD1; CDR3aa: CASSDFLEGTGVREAQYF; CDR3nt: TGTGCCAGCAGTGATTTTTTGGAGGGGACAGGGGTTCGCGAGGCCCAGTACTTC
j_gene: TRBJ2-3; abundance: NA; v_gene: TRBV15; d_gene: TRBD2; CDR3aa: CATSTTWGGRTDTQYF; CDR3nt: TGTGCCACCAGCACCACATGGGGGGGGAGGACAGATACGCAGTATTTT
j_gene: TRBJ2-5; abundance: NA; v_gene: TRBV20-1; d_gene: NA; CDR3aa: CSASYLEGGSYQETQYF; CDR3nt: TGCAGTGCTAGTTACTTGGAGGGGGGTTCGTACCAAGAGACCCAGTACTTC
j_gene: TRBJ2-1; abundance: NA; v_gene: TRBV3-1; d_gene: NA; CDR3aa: CASSQTGGQNEQFF; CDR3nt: TGTGCCAGCAGCCAAACGGGGGGCCAGAATGAGCAGTTCTTC
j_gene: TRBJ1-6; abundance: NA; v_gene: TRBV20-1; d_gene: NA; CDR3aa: CSARFAGTDSPLHF; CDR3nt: TGCAGTGCTAGATTCGCAGGGACCGATTCACCCCTCCACTTT
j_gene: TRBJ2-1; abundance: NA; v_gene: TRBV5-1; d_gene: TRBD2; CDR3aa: CASSFPAGGLADEQFF; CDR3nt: TGCGCCAGCAGCTTCCCAGCGGGGGGGCTAGCGGATGAGCAGTTCTTC
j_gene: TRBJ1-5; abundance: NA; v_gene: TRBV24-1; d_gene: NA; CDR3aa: CATSDLSAGQPQHF; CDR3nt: TGTGCCACCAGTGATTTGAGCGCCGGTCAGCCCCAGCATTTT
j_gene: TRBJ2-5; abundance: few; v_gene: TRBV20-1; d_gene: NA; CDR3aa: CSARVGGEAQYF; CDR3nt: TGCAGTGCTAGAGTCGGTGGGGAGGCCCAGTACTTC
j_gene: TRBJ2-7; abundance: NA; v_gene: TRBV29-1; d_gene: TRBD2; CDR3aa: CSIEEGRTSGRRADSYEQYF; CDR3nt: TGCAGCATTGAAGAGGGCAGAACTAGCGGGAGGAGGGCAGACTCCTACGAGCAGTACTTC